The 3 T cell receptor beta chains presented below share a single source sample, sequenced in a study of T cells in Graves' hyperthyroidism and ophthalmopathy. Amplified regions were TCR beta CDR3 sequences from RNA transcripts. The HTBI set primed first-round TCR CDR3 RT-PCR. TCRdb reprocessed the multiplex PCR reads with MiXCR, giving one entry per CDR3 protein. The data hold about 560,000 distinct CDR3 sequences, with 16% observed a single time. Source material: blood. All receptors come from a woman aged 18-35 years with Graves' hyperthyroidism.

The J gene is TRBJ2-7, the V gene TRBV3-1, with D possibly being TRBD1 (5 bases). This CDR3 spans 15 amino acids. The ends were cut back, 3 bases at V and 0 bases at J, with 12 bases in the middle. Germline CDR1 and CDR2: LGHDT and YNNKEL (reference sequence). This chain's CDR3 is CASSQNWGSSYEQYF. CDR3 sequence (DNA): TGTGCCAGCAGCCAGAATTGGGGCAGCTCCTACGAGCAGTACTTC.

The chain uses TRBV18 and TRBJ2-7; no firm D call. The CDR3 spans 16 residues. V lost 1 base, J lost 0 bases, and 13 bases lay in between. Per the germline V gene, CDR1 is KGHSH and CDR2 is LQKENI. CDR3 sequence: CASSPQSTHSSYEQYF. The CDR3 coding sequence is TGTGCCAGCTCACCACAGTCCACTCACTCCTCCTACGAGCAGTACTTC. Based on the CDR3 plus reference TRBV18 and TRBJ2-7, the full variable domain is NAGVMQNPRHLVRRRGQEARLRCSPMKGHSHVYWYRQLPEEGLKFMVYLQKENIIDESGMPKERFSAEFPKEGPSILRIQQVVRGDSAAYFCASSPQSTHSSYEQYFGPGTRLTVT.

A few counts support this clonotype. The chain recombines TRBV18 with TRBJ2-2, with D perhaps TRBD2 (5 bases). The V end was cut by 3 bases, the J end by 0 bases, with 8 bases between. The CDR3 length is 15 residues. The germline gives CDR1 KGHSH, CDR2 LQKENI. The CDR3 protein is CASSPGNANTGELFF. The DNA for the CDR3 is TGTGCCAGCTCACCCGGGAACGCGAACACCGGGGAGCTGTTTTTT.